The entry that follows covers one T cell receptor (beta chain) sequence. The data derive from a study of blood T cell repertoires in COVID-19. Here immunoSEQ multiplex PCR was the method, and the copy in TCRdb shows in-frame clones only, minus some. The sample records approximately 140,000 clones, approximately 81% being singletons. Germline CDR1 and CDR2: SGHNT and YYREEE (reference sequence). The CDR3 loop spans 16 amino acids. V dropped 0 bases and J dropped 3 bases, with 10 bases sitting between them. The sequence was collected from a middle-aged man with acute COVID-19. This chain connects TRBV5-4 to TRBJ1-6; tentative D call: TRBD1 (5 bases). The specimen was PBMCs or T cells enriched from blood (not recorded which). The CDR3 sequence: CASSLDPGGYNSPLHF. The CDR3 DNA reads as TGTGCCAGCAGCTTGGACCCGGGGGGCTATAATTCACCCCTCCACTTT.